The 19 T cell receptor beta chains given below trace back to one sample, sequenced in a study of T-cell memory formation after mild COVID-19. TCRdb re-called the 5' RACE reads through MiXCR, storing one row per CDR3 protein. The sample shows fewer than 700,000 distinct CDR3 sequences, roughly 18% of them seen only once. Sequenced input: PBMCs or a T cell subset sorted from them (not recorded which). These receptors all stem from an adult woman who had mild COVID-19 (a few samples of this study predate the infection). Cell type and time point are not known.

This clonotype was counted between two and nine times. The chain links TRBV12-3 or TRBV12-4 to TRBJ2-7, with D unresolved. Trimming cost V 2 bases and J 1 base, with 6 bases left between them. This CDR3 spans 13 amino acids. The CDR3 region has the DNA TGTGCCAGCAGTTTACGGGTGTCCTACGAGCAGTACTTC. As protein: CASSLRVSYEQYF.

The genes are TRBV6-2 or TRBV6-3 and TRBJ2-7; D is unresolved. The germline V and J ends were trimmed by 2 bases and 5 bases, with 7 bases remaining between them. The germline V gene encodes CDR1 MNHEY and CDR2 SVGEGT. The CDR3 runs to 12 residues. For the CDR3, the DNA is TGTGCCAGCAGTTACGTTGTCCACGAGCAGTACTTC. Amino acid sequence: CASSYVVHEQYF.

In its sample, this clonotype was seen a few times. CDR3 protein: CASSRDRGGSYEQYF. The CDR3 region has the DNA TGTGCCAGCAGCCGGGACAGGGGCGGCTCCTACGAGCAGTACTTC. J is TRBJ2-7 and V is TRBV7-8, with 10 bases fitting TRBD1. Germline lookup yields CDR1 SGHVS and CDR2 FQNEAQ. The trim removed 5 bases at V and 0 bases at J, leaving 4 bases unmatched. The CDR3 sequence is 15 residues long.

J is TRBJ2-4 and V is TRBV24-1, with D tentatively TRBD2 (6 bases). The CDR3 consists of 17 residues. V was shortened by 3 bases and J by 3 bases, with 17 bases between the two germline ends. Germline CDR1 and CDR2: KGHDR and SFDVKD. Here the CDR3 DNA reads TGTGCCACCAGTGATGGCGGGACGGGCTATTACAAAAACATTCAGTACTTC. It is translated as CATSDGGTGYYKNIQYF.

This clonotype was seen a few times. CDR3 sequence (DNA): TGCGCCAGCAGCCAAGACGCAGGGATCGACTATGGCTACACCTTC. This encodes CASSQDAGIDYGYTF. This rearrangement joins TRBV4-3 to TRBJ1-2, with TRBD1 as a possible D gene (5 bases). This CDR3 has 15 residues. Germline V gene data show CDR1 as LGHNA and CDR2 as YSLEER. Trimming pared 0 bases from V and 3 bases from J, leaving 11 bases between.

The chain employs TRBV20-1 and TRBJ2-1; 9 bases fit TRBD2. Germline V gene sequence: CDR1 DFQATT, CDR2 SNEGSKA (reference sequence). J lost 10 bases, V lost 3 bases, and 10 bases had no gene match. The CDR3 extends over 14 amino acids. The CDR3: CSARASGDQREQFF. CDR3 nucleotide sequence: TGCAGTGCTAGGGCTAGCGGGGACCAGAGGGAGCAGTTCTTC.

This clonotype was detected a few times. CDR3 coding DNA: TGTGCTAGTGGTTTGCCAGACAGGGCCCCCTACGAGCAGTACTTC. Amino acids: CASGLPDRAPYEQYF. The V gene is TRBV12-5, the J gene TRBJ2-7, with 7 bases identical to TRBD1. Per germline, CDR1 LGHNT and CDR2 FRNRAP. The CDR3 consists of 15 residues. V lost 2 bases, J lost 2 bases, and 6 bases stayed unmatched.

This clonotype appeared a few times. The gene calls are TRBV10-3 and TRBJ2-3; 8 bases line up with TRBD2. CDR3 length equals 16 residues. J was trimmed by 2 bases and V by 4 bases; bases with no gene match: 8. Per germline, CDR1 ENHRY and CDR2 SYGVKD. CDR3 coding DNA: TGTGCCATCAGTGTCCGTCGGGAGGGAACCACAGATACGCAGTATTTT. It is translated as CAISVRREGTTDTQYF.

At least ten counts were recorded for this clonotype. The V and J genes are TRBV24-1 and TRBJ1-1; D unclear. Germline lookup yields CDR1 KGHDR and CDR2 SFDVKD. Trimming pared 2 bases from V and 4 bases from J, leaving 7 bases between. The length of the CDR3 is 13 residues. The CDR3 DNA follows: TGTGCCACCAGTGATTCCTCTGTCACTGAAGCTTTCTTT. Translated, it gives CATSDSSVTEAFF.

This clonotype appeared a few times. The rearrangement links TRBV20-1 to TRBJ1-2, with 8 bases fitting TRBD1. J gave up 8 bases and V 1 base, and 9 bases lay outside the gene matches. The CDR3 totals 14 residues. Germline V gene lookup returns CDR1 DFQATT and CDR2 SNEGSKA (reference sequence). The CDR3 DNA reads as TGCAGTGCTAGAGGCCTGACAGGGGATCACGGCTACACCTTC. The encoded protein is CSARGLTGDHGYTF.

This clonotype has more than one count but fewer than ten. The V and J genes are TRBV20-1 and TRBJ2-1; 8 bases fit TRBD2. Germline CDR1 DFQATT, CDR2 SNEGSKA (reference sequence). The CDR3 contains 15 residues. The V segment lost 0 bases and the J segment 11 bases; nucleotides outside the gene matches: 12. The CDR3, as DNA: TGCAGTGCTAGAGATAAGCGGGGGTCTACAATGAAGCAGTTCTTC. It is translated as CSARDKRGSTMKQFF.

The V gene is TRBV7-6, the J gene TRBJ1-1, with TRBD1 identical over 8 bases. Losses at the gene ends were 6 bases for V and 1 base for J; bases not matched to a gene: 7. CDR3 length: 15 residues. Germline V gene lookup returns CDR1 SGHVS and CDR2 FNYEAQ. In nucleotides, the CDR3 is TGTGCCAGCAGTGACGGACAGGGAACGAACACTGAAGCTTTCTTT. Translating it yields CASSDGQGTNTEAFF.

This clonotype was seen a few times. V usage is TRBV4-1 and J usage is TRBJ2-7; 10 bases are shared with TRBD1. Germline loops: CDR1 MGHRA, CDR2 YSYEKL. The CDR3 is 16 amino acids. Losses at the gene ends were 0 bases for V and 5 bases for J; bases not matched to a gene: 7. For the CDR3, the DNA is TGCGCCAGCAGCCAAGATGAAGGGACAGGGGACAACGAGCAGTACTTC. Translation: CASSQDEGTGDNEQYF.

The table lists this clonotype with many counts. The V gene is TRBV11-2, the J gene TRBJ2-2; D unclear. Trimming shortened V by 5 bases and J by 2 bases, and 9 bases separated the two germline ends. The germline CDR1 and CDR2 sequences are SGHAT and FQNNGV. This CDR3 has 14 amino acids. The CDR3 nucleotides read TGTGCCAGCAGCGATTACAGCAACACCGGGGAGCTGTTTTTT. This gives the protein CASSDYSNTGELFF.

At least ten counts were recorded for this clonotype. The V call is TRBV6-2 or TRBV6-3, the J call TRBJ2-1; the match to TRBD1 covers 7 bases. J was trimmed by 3 bases and V by 4 bases; bases with no gene match: 3. CDR1 MNHEY and CDR2 SVGEGT come from the germline V gene. CDR3 size: 14 residues. CDR3 DNA: TGTGCCAGCAGTTTCAGGGGGAACTACAATGAGCAGTTCTTC. Translating gives CASSFRGNYNEQFF.

In this sample, this clonotype turned up a few times. The chain uses TRBV5-1 and TRBJ2-3; 12 bases line up with TRBD2. Trimming at V came to 0 bases and at J to 2 bases, leaving 4 bases not matched to a gene. This CDR3 is 17 amino acids long. CDR1 is SGHRS and CDR2 is YFSETQ in the germline V gene. The CDR3 region is CASSLAGLAGNTDTQYF. CDR3 DNA sequence: TGCGCCAGCAGCTTGGCCGGACTAGCGGGGAACACAGATACGCAGTATTTT.

The chain combines TRBV25-1 with TRBJ2-2; maybe TRBD1 (5 bases). Trimming took off 3 bases at V and 7 bases at J, with 15 bases between the two ends. Germline values: CDR1 MGHDK, CDR2 SYGVNS. The length of the CDR3 is 15 residues. The CDR3 nucleotides are TGTGCCAGCAGTGACCCTGGTAGGGGTCACGGGGAGCTGTTTTTT. Encoded protein: CASSDPGRGHGELFF.

This clonotype was observed a handful of times. V and J are TRBV11-3 and TRBJ2-1; the D gene is possibly TRBD2 (6 bases). In germline, CDR1 is SGHNT, CDR2 YENEEA. The length of the CDR3 is 14 residues. V lost 7 bases, J lost 0 bases, and 10 bases lay in between. DNA of the CDR3: TGTGCCAGCAACGAGGACTACTCCTACAATGAGCAGTTCTTC. Its translation: CASNEDYSYNEQFF.

This chain connects TRBV29-1 to TRBJ2-1; no clear D. Germline V gene lookup returns CDR1 SQVTM and CDR2 ANQGSEA. The CDR3 totals 13 residues. The germline V and J ends were trimmed by 3 bases and 5 bases, with 11 bases remaining between them. The CDR3 DNA follows: TGCAGCGTTGATTCTTGGCAAAACAATGAGCAGTTCTTC. This gives the protein CSVDSWQNNEQFF.